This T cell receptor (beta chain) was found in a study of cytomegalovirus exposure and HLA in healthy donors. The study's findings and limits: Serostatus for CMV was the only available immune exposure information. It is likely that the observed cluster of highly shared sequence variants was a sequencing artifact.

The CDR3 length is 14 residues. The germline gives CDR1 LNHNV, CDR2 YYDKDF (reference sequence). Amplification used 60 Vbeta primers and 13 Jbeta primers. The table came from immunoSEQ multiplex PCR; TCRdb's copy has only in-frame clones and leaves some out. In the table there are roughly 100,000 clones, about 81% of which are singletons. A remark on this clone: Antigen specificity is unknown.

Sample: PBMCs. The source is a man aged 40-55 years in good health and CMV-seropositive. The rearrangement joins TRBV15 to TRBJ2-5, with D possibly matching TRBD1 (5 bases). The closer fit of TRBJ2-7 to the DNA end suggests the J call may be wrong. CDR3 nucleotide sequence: TGTGCCACCAGCAGAGACAGGGTATCCTACGAGCAGTACTTC. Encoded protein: CATSRDRVSYEQYF.